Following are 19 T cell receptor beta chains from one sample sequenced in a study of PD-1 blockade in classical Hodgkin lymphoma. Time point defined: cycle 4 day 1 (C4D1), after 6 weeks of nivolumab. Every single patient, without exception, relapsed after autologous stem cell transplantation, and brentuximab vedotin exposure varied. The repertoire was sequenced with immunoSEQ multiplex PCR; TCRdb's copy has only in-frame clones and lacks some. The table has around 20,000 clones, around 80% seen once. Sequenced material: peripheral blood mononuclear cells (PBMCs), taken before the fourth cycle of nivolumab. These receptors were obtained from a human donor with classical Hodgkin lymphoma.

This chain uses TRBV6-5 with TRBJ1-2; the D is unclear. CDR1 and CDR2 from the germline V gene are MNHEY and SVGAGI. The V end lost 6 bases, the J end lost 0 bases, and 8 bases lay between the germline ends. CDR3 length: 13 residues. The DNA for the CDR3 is TGTGCCAGCAGGATGGGCGCTAACTATGGCTACACCTTC. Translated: CASRMGANYGYTF.

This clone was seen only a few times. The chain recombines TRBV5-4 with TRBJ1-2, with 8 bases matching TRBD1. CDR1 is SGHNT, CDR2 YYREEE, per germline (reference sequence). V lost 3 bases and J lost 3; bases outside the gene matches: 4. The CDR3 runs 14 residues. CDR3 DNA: TGTGCCAGCAGCTCCCGGACAGGGTACTATGGCTACACCTTC. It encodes CASSSRTGYYGYTF.

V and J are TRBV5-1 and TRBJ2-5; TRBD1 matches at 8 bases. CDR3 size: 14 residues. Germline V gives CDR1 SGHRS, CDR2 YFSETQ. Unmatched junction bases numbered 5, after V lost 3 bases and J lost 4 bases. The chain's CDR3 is CASSYGQGGETQYF. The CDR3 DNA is TGCGCCAGCAGCTATGGACAGGGTGGAGAGACCCAGTACTTC.

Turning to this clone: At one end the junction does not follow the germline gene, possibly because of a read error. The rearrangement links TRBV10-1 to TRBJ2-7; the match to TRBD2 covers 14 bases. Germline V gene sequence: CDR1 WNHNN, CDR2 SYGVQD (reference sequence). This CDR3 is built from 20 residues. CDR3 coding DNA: TGCGCCAGCAGTGAGTCGGTCCCGACTAGCGGGAGGGCTCCCTCCCACGAGCAGTACTTC. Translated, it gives CASSESVPTSGRAPSHEQYF.

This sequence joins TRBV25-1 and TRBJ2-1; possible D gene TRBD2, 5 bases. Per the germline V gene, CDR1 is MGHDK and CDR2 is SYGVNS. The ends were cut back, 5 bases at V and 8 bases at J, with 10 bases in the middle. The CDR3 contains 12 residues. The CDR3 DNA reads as TGTGCCAGCAGTAGCGGAGGATATGAGCAGTTCTTC. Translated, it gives CASSSGGYEQFF.

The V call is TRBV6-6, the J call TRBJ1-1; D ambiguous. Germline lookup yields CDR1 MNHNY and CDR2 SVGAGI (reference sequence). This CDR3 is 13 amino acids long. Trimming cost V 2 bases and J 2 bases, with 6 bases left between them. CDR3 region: CASSYQANTEAFF. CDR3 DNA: TGTGCCAGCAGTTACCAGGCCAACACTGAAGCTTTCTTT.

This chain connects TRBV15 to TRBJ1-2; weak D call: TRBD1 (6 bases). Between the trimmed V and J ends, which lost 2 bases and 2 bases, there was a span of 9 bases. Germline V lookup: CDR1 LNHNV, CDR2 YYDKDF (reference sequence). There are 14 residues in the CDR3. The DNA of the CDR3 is TGTGCCACCAGCAGACCCCAGGGGAACTATGGCTACACCTTC. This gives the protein CATSRPQGNYGYTF.

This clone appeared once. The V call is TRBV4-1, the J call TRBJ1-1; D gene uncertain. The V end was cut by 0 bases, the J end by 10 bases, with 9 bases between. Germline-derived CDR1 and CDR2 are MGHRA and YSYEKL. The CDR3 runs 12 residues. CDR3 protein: CASSQDPLTAFF. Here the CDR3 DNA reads TGCGCCAGCAGCCAAGACCCCCTCACAGCTTTCTTT.

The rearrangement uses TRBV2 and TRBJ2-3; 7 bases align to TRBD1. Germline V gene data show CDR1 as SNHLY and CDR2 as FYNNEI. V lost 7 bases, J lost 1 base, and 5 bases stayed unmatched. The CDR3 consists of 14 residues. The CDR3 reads CASKDRFGTDTQYF. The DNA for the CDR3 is TGTGCCAGCAAGGACAGGTTCGGCACAGATACGCAGTATTTT.

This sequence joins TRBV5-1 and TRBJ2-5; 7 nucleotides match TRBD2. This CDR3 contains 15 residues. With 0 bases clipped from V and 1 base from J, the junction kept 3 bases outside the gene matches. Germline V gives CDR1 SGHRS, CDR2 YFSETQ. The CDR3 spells CASSLEGGGQETQYF. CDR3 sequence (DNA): TGCGCCAGCAGCTTGGAAGGCGGGGGCCAAGAGACCCAGTACTTC. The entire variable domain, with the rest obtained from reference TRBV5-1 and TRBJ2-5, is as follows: KAGVTQTPRYLIKTRGQQVTLSCSPISGHRSVSWYQQTPGQGLQFLFEYFSETQRNKGNFPGRFSGRQFSNSRSEMNVSTLELGDSALYLCASSLEGGGQETQYFGPGTRLLVL.

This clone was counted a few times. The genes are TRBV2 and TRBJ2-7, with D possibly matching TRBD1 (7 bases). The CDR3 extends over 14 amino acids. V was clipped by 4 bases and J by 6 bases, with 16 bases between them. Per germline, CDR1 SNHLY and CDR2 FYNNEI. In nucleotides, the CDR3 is TGTGCCAGCAGTGTGGAGGGGGCGCATAGCGAGCAGTACTTC. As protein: CASSVEGAHSEQYF.

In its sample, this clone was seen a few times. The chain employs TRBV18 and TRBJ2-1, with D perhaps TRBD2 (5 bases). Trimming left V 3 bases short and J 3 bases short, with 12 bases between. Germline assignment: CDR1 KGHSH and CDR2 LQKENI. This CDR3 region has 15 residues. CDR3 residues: CASSPQDSYYNEQFF. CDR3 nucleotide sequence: TGTGCCAGCTCACCCCAGGACTCCTACTACAATGAGCAGTTCTTC.

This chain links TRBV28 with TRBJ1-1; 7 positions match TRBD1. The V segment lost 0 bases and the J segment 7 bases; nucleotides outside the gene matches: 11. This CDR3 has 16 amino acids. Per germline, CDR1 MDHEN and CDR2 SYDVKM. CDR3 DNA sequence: TGTGCCAGCAGTTTATGGAACACCGGGACAGAGAATGAAGCTTTCTTT. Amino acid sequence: CASSLWNTGTENEAFF. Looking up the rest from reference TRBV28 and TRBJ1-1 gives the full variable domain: DVKVTQSSRYLVKRTGEKVFLECVQDMDHENMFWYRQDPGLGLRLIYFSYDVKMKEKGDIPEGYSVSREKKERFSLILESASTNQTSMYLCASSLWNTGTENEAFFGQGTRLTVV.

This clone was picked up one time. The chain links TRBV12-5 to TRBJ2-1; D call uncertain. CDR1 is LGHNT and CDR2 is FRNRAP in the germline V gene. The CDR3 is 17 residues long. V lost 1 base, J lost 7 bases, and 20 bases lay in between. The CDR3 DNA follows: TGTGCTAGTGGTTTGGGACCAGCGCGTCCAGGTAGGAATGAGCAGTTCTTC. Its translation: CASGLGPARPGRNEQFF.

Here the CDR3 DNA reads TGTGCCAGCAGTTACCGCAGTTCTAACTATGGCTACACCTTC. This translates into CASSYRSSNYGYTF. The V call is TRBV6-6, the J call TRBJ1-2; D call uncertain. Trimming shortened V by 2 bases and J by 0 bases, and 7 bases separated the two germline ends. The CDR3 spans 14 residues. CDR1 is MNHNY, CDR2 SVGAGI, per germline (reference sequence).

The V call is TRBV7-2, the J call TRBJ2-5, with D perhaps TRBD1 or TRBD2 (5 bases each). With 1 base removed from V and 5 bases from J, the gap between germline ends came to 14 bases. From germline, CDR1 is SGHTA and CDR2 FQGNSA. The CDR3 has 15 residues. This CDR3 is CASSLGLQEGETQYF. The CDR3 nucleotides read TGTGCCAGCAGCTTAGGGCTCCAAGAGGGGGAGACCCAGTACTTC.

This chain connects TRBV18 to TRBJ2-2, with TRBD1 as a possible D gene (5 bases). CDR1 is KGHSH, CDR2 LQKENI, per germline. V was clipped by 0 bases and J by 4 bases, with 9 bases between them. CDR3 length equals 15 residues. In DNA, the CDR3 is TGTGCCAGCTCACCACCGGGCAGGGTCACCGGGGAGCTGTTTTTT. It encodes CASSPPGRVTGELFF. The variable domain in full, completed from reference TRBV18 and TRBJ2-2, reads NAGVMQNPRHLVRRRGQEARLRCSPMKGHSHVYWYRQLPEEGLKFMVYLQKENIIDESGMPKERFSAEFPKEGPSILRIQQVVRGDSAAYFCASSPPGRVTGELFFGEGSRLTVL.

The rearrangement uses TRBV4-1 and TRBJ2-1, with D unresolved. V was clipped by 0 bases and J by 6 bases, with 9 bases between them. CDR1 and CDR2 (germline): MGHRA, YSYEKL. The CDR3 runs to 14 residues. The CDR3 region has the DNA TGCGCCAGCAGCCAAGAGAGTAGCCGCAATGAGCAGTTCTTC. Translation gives CASSQESSRNEQFF.

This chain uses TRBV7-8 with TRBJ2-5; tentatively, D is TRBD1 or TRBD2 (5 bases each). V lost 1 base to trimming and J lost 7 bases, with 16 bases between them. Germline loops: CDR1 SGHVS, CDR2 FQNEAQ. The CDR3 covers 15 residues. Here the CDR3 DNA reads TGTGCCAGCAGCTTAGGTCAACGGGACCCTCGGACCCAGTACTTC. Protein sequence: CASSLGQRDPRTQYF.